This is a list of T cell receptor beta chains from one sample in a study of radiotherapy plus CTLA-4 blockade in lung cancer. TCRdb's copy holds only in-frame clones and misses some; the assay was immunoSEQ multiplex PCR. The sample holds about 70,000 clones, around 80% seen once. Material: peripheral blood, obtained from a patient treated with radiotherapy plus ipilimumab. The receptors stem from a human donor with non-small cell lung cancer who had a complete response to radiotherapy plus ipilimumab. The CDR3 runs from the conserved cysteine through the conserved F or W. The order of the fields is J gene, V gene, CDR3 protein.

TRBJ2-1 TRBV5-1 CASIIGTGTYNEQFF
TRBJ2-3 TRBV7-2 CASSLGVSDTDTQYF
TRBJ2-5 TRBV14 CASSLSSSARGWETQYF
TRBJ2-5 TRBV19 CASHPTGGETQYF
TRBJ1-1 TRBV27 CASSQGTVTLGTEAFF
TRBJ2-2 TRBV6-6 CASRLTGQTGELFF
TRBJ2-1 TRBV5-5 CASSQADSYNEQFF
TRBJ1-2 TRBV6-1 CASRVTENYGYTF
TRBJ1-1 TRBV18 CASSPLSDREAFF
TRBJ1-1 TRBV15 CATATGNTEAFF
TRBJ1-1 TRBV7-2 CASSPSQGQSEAFF
TRBJ2-1 TRBV2 CASNREGVYNEQFF
TRBJ2-3 TRBV13 CASSLTGGVGTDTQYF
TRBJ1-1 TRBV12-5 CASGLAGTLNTEAFF
TRBJ1-2 TRBV10-3 CAISDLTGYGYTF
TRBJ2-5 TRBV19 CASREAGRGQTQYF
TRBJ1-1 TRBV6-1 CASSEGQGRWTEAFF
TRBJ1-2 TRBV7-2 CASSLTRDRSLYGYTF
TRBJ1-1 TRBV10-3 CAIRDRPELGAFF
TRBJ1-3 TRBV19 CASSIEQSGNTIYF
TRBJ2-7 TRBV18 CASSPPRGGFYEQYF
TRBJ1-4 TRBV5-1 CASSSGGLTNEKLFF
TRBJ1-6 TRBV7-9 CASSLEDGNSPLHF
TRBJ1-1 TRBV9 CASSVGGMNTEAFF
TRBJ2-7 TRBV11-2 CASRTEVYEQYF
TRBJ2-1 TRBV20-1 CSAYTDPEQFF
TRBJ1-2 TRBV19 CASSIGDDRSFYGYTF
TRBJ2-5 TRBV10-3 CAISDRETQYF
TRBJ1-5 TRBV19 CATADRSNQPQHF
TRBJ2-4 TRBV28 CASSGTNRGHIQYF
TRBJ2-1 TRBV30 CAWINRGGTSGRGVSYNEQFF
TRBJ1-3 TRBV9 CASSAPQGGSIGNTIYF
TRBJ2-5 TRBV20-1 CSAGEGETQYF
TRBJ1-3 TRBV19 CASSIYGTDSGNTIYF
TRBJ2-1 TRBV30 CAWVEGVRGIYNEQFF
TRBJ2-2 TRBV7-2 CASSPWGGRGTGELFF
TRBJ2-1 TRBV27 CASSLQGANEQFF
TRBJ1-2 TRBV19 CASSTTGTGGYGYTF
TRBJ1-2 TRBV2 CASSAPRDYGYTF
TRBJ1-1 TRBV25-1 CASSDTGVLNTEAFF
TRBJ1-1 TRBV7-9 CASSFAYGGDAEAFF
TRBJ2-1 TRBV6-1 CASRLYNEQFF
TRBJ1-1 TRBV27 CASSPTDMNTEAFF
TRBJ1-6 TRBV6-1 CASSEYGADNSPLHF
TRBJ2-1 TRBV12-5 CASAMPADLSSYNEQFF
TRBJ2-7 TRBV18 CASSPTGQGGYEQYF